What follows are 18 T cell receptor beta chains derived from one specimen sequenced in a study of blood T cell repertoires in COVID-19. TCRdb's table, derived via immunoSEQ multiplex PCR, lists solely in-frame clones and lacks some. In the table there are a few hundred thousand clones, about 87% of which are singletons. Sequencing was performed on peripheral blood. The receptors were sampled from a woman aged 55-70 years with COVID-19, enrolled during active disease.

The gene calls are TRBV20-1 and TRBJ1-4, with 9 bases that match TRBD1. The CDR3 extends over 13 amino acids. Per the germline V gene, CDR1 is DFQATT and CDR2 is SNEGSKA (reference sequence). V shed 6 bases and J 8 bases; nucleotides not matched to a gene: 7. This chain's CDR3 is CSASGTGREKLFF. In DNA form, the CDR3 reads TGCAGTGCGAGTGGGACAGGGCGCGAAAAACTGTTTTTT.

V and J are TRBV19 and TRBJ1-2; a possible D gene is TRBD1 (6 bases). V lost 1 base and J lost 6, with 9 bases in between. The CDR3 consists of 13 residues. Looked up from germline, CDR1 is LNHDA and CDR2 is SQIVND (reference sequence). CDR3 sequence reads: CASSIVTGHGYTF. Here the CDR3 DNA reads TGTGCCAGTAGTATAGTCACAGGGCATGGCTACACCTTC. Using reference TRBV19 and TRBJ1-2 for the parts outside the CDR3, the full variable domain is DGGITQSPKYLFRKEGQNVTLSCEQNLNHDAMYWYRQDPGQGLRLIYYSQIVNDFQKGDIAEGYSVSREKKESFPLTVTSAQKNPTAFYLCASSIVTGHGYTFGSGTRLTVV.

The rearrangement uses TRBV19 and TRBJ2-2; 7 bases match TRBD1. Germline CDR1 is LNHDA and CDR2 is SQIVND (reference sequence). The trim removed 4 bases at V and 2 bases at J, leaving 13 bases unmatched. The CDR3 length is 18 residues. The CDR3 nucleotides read TGTGCCAGTAGTAAGCGAGCTGACAGGGCCATAAACACCGGGGAGCTGTTTTTT. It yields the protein CASSKRADRAINTGELFF.

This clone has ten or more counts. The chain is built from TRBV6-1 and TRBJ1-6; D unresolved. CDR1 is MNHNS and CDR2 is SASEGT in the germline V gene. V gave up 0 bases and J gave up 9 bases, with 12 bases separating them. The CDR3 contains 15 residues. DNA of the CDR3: TGTGCCAGCAGTGAAGCCCCCGCAGGTACTTCACCCCTCCACTTT. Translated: CASSEAPAGTSPLHF.

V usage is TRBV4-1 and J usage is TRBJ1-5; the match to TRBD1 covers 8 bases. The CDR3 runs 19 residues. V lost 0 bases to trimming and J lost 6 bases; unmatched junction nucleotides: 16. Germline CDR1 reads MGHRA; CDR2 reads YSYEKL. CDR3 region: CASSQDQDRVRPRGQPQHF. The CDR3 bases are TGCGCCAGCAGCCAAGATCAGGACAGGGTTCGCCCACGGGGTCAGCCCCAGCATTTT.

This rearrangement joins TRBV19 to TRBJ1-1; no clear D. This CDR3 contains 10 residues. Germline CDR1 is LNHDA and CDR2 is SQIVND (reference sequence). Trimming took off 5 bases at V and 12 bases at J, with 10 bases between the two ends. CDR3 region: CASSFGGTFF. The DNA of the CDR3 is TGTGCCAGTAGTTTCGGAGGAACTTTCTTT.

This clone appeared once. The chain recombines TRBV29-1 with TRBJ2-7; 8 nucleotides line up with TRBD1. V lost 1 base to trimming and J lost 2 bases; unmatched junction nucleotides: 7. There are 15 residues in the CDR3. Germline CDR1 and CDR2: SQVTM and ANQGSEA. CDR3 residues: CSVEGGVDRAYEQYF. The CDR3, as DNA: TGCAGCGTTGAAGGAGGGGTGGACAGGGCCTACGAGCAGTACTTC.

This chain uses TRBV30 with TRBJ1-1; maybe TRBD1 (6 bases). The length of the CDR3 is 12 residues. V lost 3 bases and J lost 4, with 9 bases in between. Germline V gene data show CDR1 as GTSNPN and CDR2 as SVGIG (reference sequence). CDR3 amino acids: CAWSRGGTEAFF. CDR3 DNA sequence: TGTGCCTGGAGCAGGGGTGGCACTGAAGCTTTCTTT.

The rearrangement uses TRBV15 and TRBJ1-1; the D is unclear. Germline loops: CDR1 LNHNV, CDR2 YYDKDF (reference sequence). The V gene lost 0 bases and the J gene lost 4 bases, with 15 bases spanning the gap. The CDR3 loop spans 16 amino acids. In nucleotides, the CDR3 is TGTGCCACCAGCAGAGATTACCCCCGGGGAGGCACTGAAGCTTTCTTT. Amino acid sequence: CATSRDYPRGGTEAFF.

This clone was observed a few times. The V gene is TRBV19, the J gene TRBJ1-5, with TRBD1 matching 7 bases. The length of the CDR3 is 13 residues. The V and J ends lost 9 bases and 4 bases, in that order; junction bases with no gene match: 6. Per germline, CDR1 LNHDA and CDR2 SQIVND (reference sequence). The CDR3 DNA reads TGTGCCAGCGGACAGGCGACAAATCAGCCCCAGCATTTT. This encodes CASGQATNQPQHF.

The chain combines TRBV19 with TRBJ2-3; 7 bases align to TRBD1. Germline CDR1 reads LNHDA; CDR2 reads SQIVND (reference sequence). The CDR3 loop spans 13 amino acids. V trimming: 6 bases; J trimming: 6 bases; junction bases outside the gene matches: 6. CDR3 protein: CASSRQGWDTQYF. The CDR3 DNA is TGTGCCAGTAGCCGACAGGGTTGGGATACGCAGTATTTT.

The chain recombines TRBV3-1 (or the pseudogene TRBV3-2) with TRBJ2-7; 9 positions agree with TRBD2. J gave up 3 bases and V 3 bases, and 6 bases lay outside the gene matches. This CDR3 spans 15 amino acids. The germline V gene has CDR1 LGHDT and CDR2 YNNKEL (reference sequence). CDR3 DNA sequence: TGTGCCAGCAGCCAGAGGGGACTAGCTGGCTACGAGCAGTACTTC. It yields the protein CASSQRGLAGYEQYF.

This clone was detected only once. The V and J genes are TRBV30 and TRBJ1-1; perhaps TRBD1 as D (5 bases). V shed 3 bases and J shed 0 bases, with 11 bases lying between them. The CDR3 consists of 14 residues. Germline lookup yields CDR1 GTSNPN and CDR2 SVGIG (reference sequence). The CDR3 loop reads CAWRGGYMNTEAFF. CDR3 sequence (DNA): TGTGCCTGGAGGGGGGGTTATATGAACACTGAAGCTTTCTTT.

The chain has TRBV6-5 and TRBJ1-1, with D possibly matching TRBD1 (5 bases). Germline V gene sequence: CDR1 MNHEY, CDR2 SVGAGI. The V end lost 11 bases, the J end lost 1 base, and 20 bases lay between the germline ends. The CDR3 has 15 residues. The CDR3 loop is CAGTQGLWGNTEAFF. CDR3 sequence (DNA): TGTGCCGGAACCCAGGGCCTCTGGGGGAACACTGAAGCTTTCTTT.

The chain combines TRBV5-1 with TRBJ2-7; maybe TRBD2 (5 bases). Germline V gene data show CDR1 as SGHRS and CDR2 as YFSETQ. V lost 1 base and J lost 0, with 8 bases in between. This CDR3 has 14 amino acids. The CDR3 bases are TGCGCCAGCAGCTTGTCCGGGGACTCCTACGAGCAGTACTTC. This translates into CASSLSGDSYEQYF.

The DNA for the CDR3 is TGTGCCAGCAGTTTAGGGGACAGGGCAGATACGCAGTATTTT. It codes for CASSLGDRADTQYF. This chain joins TRBV27 and TRBJ2-3; TRBD1 matches at 9 bases. The junction had 1 base not matched to a gene; V was cut back by 2 bases and J by 4 bases. CDR3 size: 14 residues. The V gene's germline CDR1 is MNHEY and CDR2 SMNVEV (reference sequence).

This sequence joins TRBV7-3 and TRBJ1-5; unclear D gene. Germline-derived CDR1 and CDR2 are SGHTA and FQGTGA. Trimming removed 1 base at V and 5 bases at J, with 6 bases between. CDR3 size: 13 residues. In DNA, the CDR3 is TGTGCCAGCAGCTTAAGGAGAGATCAGCCCCAGCATTTT. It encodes CASSLRRDQPQHF.

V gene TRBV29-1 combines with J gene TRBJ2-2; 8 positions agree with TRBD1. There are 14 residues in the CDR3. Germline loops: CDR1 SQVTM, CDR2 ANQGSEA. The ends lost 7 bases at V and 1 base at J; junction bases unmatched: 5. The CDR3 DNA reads TGCAGCGCCAGACAGGGGAAGAACACCGGGGAGCTGTTTTTT. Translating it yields CSARQGKNTGELFF.